Shown below are 23 T cell receptor beta chains from a single sample sequenced in a study of CD8+ T cells in alopecia areata. Reverse transcribed after extraction, RNA yielded cDNA as the sequencing template. Sequenced by immunoSEQ multiplex PCR; TCRdb stores in-frame clones only, minus some. The sample has about 120,000 clones, none seen only once. The specimen sequenced was lesional skin. The receptors shown here come from a C3H/HeJ mouse with alopecia areata. As its MHC haplotype, the strain has H2-k.

This clone appeared many times. Mouse names are used for the genes. The CDR3 extends 4 residues past the end of the read, so its final part is completed from the germline J gene. The rearrangement uses TRBV13-3 and TRBJ2-3; D remains unclear. CDR1 and CDR2 from the germline V gene are NNHDY and SYVADS. This CDR3 comprises 12 residues. With 3 bases removed from V and 2 bases from J, the gap between germline ends came to 4 bases. The CDR3 loop reads CASSVFAETLYF. The covered CDR3 bases are TGTGCCAGCAGTGTCTTTGCAGAA.

This clone was recorded a few times. Mouse gene names apply. The read finishes 4 residues shy of the CDR3 end, and the germline J gene is used to complete it. V gene TRBV1 combines with J gene TRBJ1-4; TRBD1 is a possible D gene (5 bases). Trimming removed 1 base at V and 2 bases at J, with 11 bases between. From germline, CDR1 is NSQYPW and CDR2 LRSPGD (reference sequence). This CDR3 region has 16 residues. The CDR3 DNA, read in part, is TGCACCTGCAGTGCAGTGGGGGGGGAGTCCAACGAA. It translates to CTCSAVGGESNE. The entire CDR3 sequence reads CTCSAVGGESNERLFF.

To note about this clone: Germline and genes: mouse. Coverage ceases 4 residues before the CDR3 finishes, and the germline J gene fills in the end. The V call is TRBV16, the J call TRBJ2-3, with 14 bases that match TRBD2. Germline CDR1 SGHSA, CDR2 FRNQAP. CDR3 length equals 18 residues. V shed 1 base, J shed 2 bases, and the junction held 5 bases outside the gene matches. CDR3 sequence: CASSLGDWGGADAETLYF. CDR3 DNA (partial): TGTGCAAGCAGCTTAGGGGACTGGGGGGGCGCGGATGCAGAA.

Regarding this clone: Gene labels here are mouse ones. The CDR3 extends 4 residues past the end of the read, so its final part is completed from the germline J gene. V gene TRBV19 combines with J gene TRBJ2-1, with D tentatively TRBD1 (5 bases). This CDR3 comprises 14 residues. Looked up from germline, CDR1 is FNHDT and CDR2 is SITEND (reference sequence). V lost 2 bases and J lost 3, with 9 bases in between. The CDR3 region is CASSIRQFYAEQFF. The DNA read from the CDR3 is TGTGCCAGCAGTATCCGACAGTTCTATGCT.

The sample holds a few counts of this clone. Any gene name here is a mouse gene name. The CDR3 end is not reached by the read, which stops 4 residues before it; the germline J gene fills it in. The V gene is TRBV13-3, the J gene TRBJ2-2; unclear D gene. Deletions cut 2 bases from V and 1 base from J, with 9 bases between. Germline assignment: CDR1 NNHDY and CDR2 SYVADS. The CDR3 is 15 residues long. CDR3 protein: CASSEADKNTGQLYF. The DNA read from the CDR3 is TGTGCCAGCAGTGAAGCCGACAAAAACACCGGG.

The table lists this clone with a few counts. Gene names refer to mouse genes. The CDR3 extends 4 residues past the end of the read, so its final part is completed from the germline J gene. The chain is built from TRBV1 and TRBJ1-4; D gene ambiguous. This CDR3 comprises 14 residues. V was trimmed by 1 base and J by 4 bases, leaving 7 bases between them. Germline V CDR1 and CDR2: NSQYPW, LRSPGD (reference sequence). Here the CDR3 reads CTCSAAHLNERLFF. Incomplete CDR3 DNA: TGCACCTGCAGTGCAGCACATCTCAACGAA.

Notes on this clone: Mouse names are used for the genes. The CDR3 end lies 4 residues beyond the end of the read and is filled in from the germline J gene. The gene calls are TRBV13-3 and TRBJ1-1; a possible D gene is TRBD1 (6 bases). Germline V gives CDR1 NNHDY, CDR2 SYVADS. V lost 1 base and J 1 base, leaving 11 bases between the germline ends. The CDR3 is 15 residues long. Here the CDR3 reads CASSDPTGRNTEVFF. CDR3 bases read: TGTGCCAGCAGTGATCCCACAGGGAGGAACACA.

Worth noting for this clone: Gene names refer to mouse genes. The read falls 4 residues short of the CDR3 end, and the missing part is taken from the germline J gene. The chain carries TRBV13-3 and TRBJ1-1; weak D call: TRBD1 (6 bases). In germline, CDR1 is NNHDY, CDR2 SYVADS. CDR3 length: 13 amino acids. CDR3 in amino acids: CASSDAWDKEVFF. Partial CDR3 DNA: TGTGCCAGCAGTGATGCGTGGGACAAA.

This clone has only a few counts. Each gene name is a mouse one. The observed sequence ends 4 residues before the CDR3 terminus, with the missing tail filled in from the germline J gene. V usage is TRBV13-3 and J usage is TRBJ2-7; 10 nucleotides line up with TRBD2. Germline V gene sequence: CDR1 NNHDY, CDR2 SYVADS. There are 15 residues in the CDR3. V shed 1 base, J shed 1 base, and the junction held 2 bases outside the gene matches. CDR3 sequence: CASSDQLGGSYEQYF. The DNA read from the CDR3 is TGTGCCAGCAGTGATCAACTGGGGGGGTCCTAT.

This clone occurred a few times. The germline and genes are mouse ones. The read gets to within 4 residues of the CDR3 end, and the germline J gene fills in the rest. This rearrangement joins TRBV13-3 to TRBJ2-3, with 12 positions matching TRBD2. The CDR3 runs 17 residues. Looked up from germline, CDR1 is NNHDY and CDR2 is SYVADS. V gave up 3 bases and J gave up 0 bases; unmatched junction bases: 5. Partial CDR3 DNA: TGTGCCAGCAGTGGGACGGGACTGGGGGGTAGTGCAGAA. Amino acid sequence: CASSGTGLGGSAE. The entire CDR3 reads CASSGTGLGGSAETLYF.

The sample holds a few counts of this clone. The protein in this entry is translated from the DNA; at residue 11 it differs from the protein listed in TCRdb. Gene names are mouse gene names. The CDR3 end lies 3 residues beyond the end of the read and is filled in from the germline J gene. The V call is TRBV13-3, the J call TRBJ1-6; 9 bases line up with TRBD1. TRBJ1-6 is flagged as an ORF with uncertain function. The CDR3 contains 14 residues. CDR1 is NNHDY and CDR2 is SYVADS in the germline V gene. V shed 5 bases and J 8 bases; nucleotides not matched to a gene: 5. The DNA read from the CDR3 is TGTGCCAGCAGCGTACAGGGGGCGCATTCGCCC. The encoded protein is CASSVQGAHSP. The CDR3 in its entirety is CASSVQGAHSPLYF.

This clone has only a few counts. Gene names and germline match the mouse. The CDR3 extends 4 residues past the end of the read, so its final part is completed from the germline J gene. The chain recombines TRBV13-1 with TRBJ2-7; maybe TRBD1 (6 bases). This CDR3 is built from 14 residues. CDR1 is NSHNY and CDR2 is SYGAGN in the germline V gene. The chain's CDR3 is CASSDAGARYEQYF. CDR3 bases read: TGTGCCAGCAGTGATGCAGGGGCGAGATAT.

As for this clone: Mouse names are used for the genes. The CDR3 DNA, read in part, is TGTGCCAGCACCCTACAGGGGTTCTCCTAT. Its protein is CASTLQGFSY. The entire CDR3 reads CASTLQGFSYEQYF. J is TRBJ2-7 and V is TRBV19, with TRBD1 matching 7 bases. The read terminates 4 residues before the CDR3 end, so the remaining end is supplied by the germline J gene. The CDR3 totals 14 residues. V lost 6 bases to trimming and J lost 0 bases; unmatched junction nucleotides: 6. Germline V gene data show CDR1 as FNHDT and CDR2 as SITEND (reference sequence).

The table lists this clone with a few counts. Here the gene names and germline are mouse. The CDR3 end falls 4 residues outside the read, so it is completed with the germline J gene. The chain joins TRBV13-3 to TRBJ1-4, with a tentative D call TRBD1 (5 bases). The CDR3 spans 15 residues. CDR1 NNHDY and CDR2 SYVADS come from the germline V gene. Trimming stripped 3 bases from V and 2 bases from J, with 11 bases between. The CDR3 loop reads CASSVQGGSNERLFF. CDR3 DNA, as far as it was read: TGTGCCAGCAGTGTCCAGGGAGGGTCCAACGAA.

This clone came up a few times. A mismatch at residue 12 separates the TCRdb protein from the translated DNA, so the protein presented here was translated from the DNA. Gene names refer to mouse genes. The read ends 3 residues shy of where the CDR3 ends; the end is completed using the germline J gene. The chain combines TRBV13-3 with TRBJ1-3; 10 bases are shared with TRBD1. Germline V lookup: CDR1 NNHDY, CDR2 SYVADS. The V and J ends lost 4 bases and 4 bases, in that order; junction bases with no gene match: 5. This CDR3 comprises 15 residues. The chain's CDR3 is CASSFDRGRGNTLYF. The sequenced CDR3 bases are TGTGCCAGCAGTTTTGACAGGGGGCGAGGAAATACG. The whole variable domain, remainder taken from reference TRBV13-3 and TRBJ1-3, is EAAVTQSPRSKVAVTGGKVTLSCHQTNNHDYMYWYRQDTGHGLRLIHYSYVADSTEKGDIPDGYKASRPSQENFSLILELASLSQTAVYFCASSFDRGRGNTLYFGEGSRLIVV.

About this clone: Gene labels here are mouse ones. The read is 4 residues too short to cover the CDR3 end, so that end is filled in from the germline J gene. The chain recombines TRBV13-2 with TRBJ1-4, with 8 positions matching TRBD1. From germline, CDR1 is NNHNN and CDR2 SYGAGS (reference sequence). CDR3 size: 14 residues. The sequenced CDR3 bases are TGTGCCAGCGGTGATCAGGGGGCGGGCGAA. This sequence encodes CASGDQGAGE. The CDR3, in full, reads CASGDQGAGERLFF.

In its sample, this clone was seen many times. The genes are named according to mouse. The CDR3 is cut off 4 residues early in the read; its end comes from the germline J gene. This chain joins TRBV13-3 and TRBJ2-7; TRBD2 matches 13 bases. V lost 0 bases, J lost 0 bases, and 0 bases stayed unmatched. Germline CDR1 reads NNHDY; CDR2 reads SYVADS. The CDR3 runs to 16 residues. The CDR3 DNA, read in part, is TGTGCCAGCAGTGATGGGGACTGGGGGGGCTCCTAT. Amino acids: CASSDGDWGGSY. The full CDR3 protein reads CASSDGDWGGSYEQYF.

This clone was counted at least ten times. Gene names and germline refer to mouse. Read coverage stops 4 residues before the CDR3 terminus; the germline J gene supplies the remainder. V is TRBV13-3 and J is TRBJ2-3, with TRBD2 identical over 11 bases. Germline-derived CDR1 and CDR2 are NNHDY and SYVADS. The CDR3 sequence is 16 residues long. With V trimmed by 5 bases and J by 0 bases, 5 bases remained unmatched. The sequenced CDR3 bases are TGTGCCAGCAGCGGACTGGGGGGCGCTAGTGCAGAA. Translated, it gives CASSGLGGASAE. The entire CDR3 is CASSGLGGASAETLYF.

The sample holds a few counts of this clone. Gene names are the mouse ones. CDR3 region: CASSHGGGEDTQYF. CDR3 bases read: TGTGCCAGCAGCCACGGGGGGGGAGAAGAC. The rearrangement links TRBV5 to TRBJ2-5; 7 bases map to TRBD2. From the germline J gene comes the end of the CDR3, since the read stops 4 residues before it. The germline V gene has CDR1 LGHNA and CDR2 YNLKQL (reference sequence). CDR3 length: 14 residues.

This clone was picked up a small number of times. Any gene name here is a mouse gene name. The read gets to within 4 residues of the CDR3 end, and the germline J gene fills in the rest. The V and J genes are TRBV31 and TRBJ2-2; a possible D gene is TRBD1 (5 bases). The CDR3 runs to 14 residues. Germline-derived CDR1 and CDR2 are GKSSPN and SITVG. V lost 1 base and J 2 bases, leaving 8 bases between the germline ends. The CDR3 here is CAWSPTVNTGQLYF. The covered CDR3 bases are TGTGCCTGGAGTCCGACAGTTAACACCGGG.

This clone appeared a few times. Germline and genes: mouse. The missing CDR3 end, 4 residues past where the read stops, is filled in from the germline J gene. The chain joins TRBV13-1 to TRBJ2-4; a possible D gene is TRBD2 (5 bases). Trimming shortened V by 3 bases and J by 0 bases, and 8 bases separated the two germline ends. The CDR3 is 14 amino acids. Germline values: CDR1 NSHNY, CDR2 SYGAGN. The CDR3 sequence: CASSGTPSQNTLYF. Partial CDR3 DNA: TGTGCCAGCAGTGGGACTCCTAGTCAAAAC.

This clone was observed a handful of times. Gene names are mouse gene names. The read ends 4 residues shy of where the CDR3 ends; the end is completed using the germline J gene. The chain carries TRBV13-3 and TRBJ1-4; 7 bases align to TRBD1. This CDR3 is 14 amino acids long. Trimming at V came to 4 bases and at J to 4 bases, leaving 4 bases not matched to a gene. The germline V gene has CDR1 NNHDY and CDR2 SYVADS. The CDR3 is CASSHRGHNERLFF. The covered CDR3 bases are TGTGCCAGCAGTCACAGGGGCCACAACGAA. Variable domain in full (rest from reference TRBV13-3 and TRBJ1-4): EAAVTQSPRSKVAVTGGKVTLSCHQTNNHDYMYWYRQDTGHGLRLIHYSYVADSTEKGDIPDGYKASRPSQENFSLILELASLSQTAVYFCASSHRGHNERLFFGHGTKLSVL.

As for this clone: The genes and germline here are from mouse. The read ends 4 residues shy of where the CDR3 ends; the end is completed using the germline J gene. Other DNA sequences in the same sample also yield this CDR3. The rearrangement links TRBV19 to TRBJ2-7; no clear D. Looked up from germline, CDR1 is FNHDT and CDR2 is SITEND (reference sequence). The germline V and J ends were trimmed by 1 base and 0 bases, with 11 bases remaining between them. The CDR3 is made up of 15 amino acids. The CDR3 here is CASSIRRQSSYEQYF. Incomplete CDR3 DNA: TGTGCCAGCAGTATAAGGAGACAAAGCTCCTAT.